This T cell receptor (beta chain) was captured by sequencing in a study of blood T cell repertoires in COVID-19. Authors' processing steps: From reference gene primer amplification, estimates of nucleated cell counts were derived. TCRdb keeps only in-frame clones here, not all; method: immunoSEQ multiplex PCR. The V and J calls and clone size were taken over from that table, and D and trimming were inferred from the DNA. Found here are about 69,000 clones, roughly 73% of them singletons; the top ten hold roughly 44%. The V and J ends lost 0 bases and 5 bases respectively, with 16 bases between them. Germline CDR1 is SGHRS and CDR2 is YFSETQ. This CDR3 comprises 16 residues.

The genes are TRBV5-1 and TRBJ2-3; no reliable D call. Sequences were obtained from peripheral blood. The TCR was taken from a human donor in a cohort sampled during active COVID-19. The CDR3: CASSLAVMGLGDTQYF. The CDR3 nucleotides read TGCGCCAGCAGCTTGGCCGTTATGGGCCTGGGAGATACGCAGTATTTT.